This TCR beta chain was identified in a study of blood T cell repertoires in COVID-19. Overall study context: Samples came from the United States, Italy and Spain, spanning acute and convalescent COVID-19.

With 1 base clipped from V and 2 bases from J, the junction kept 6 bases outside the gene matches. CDR3 length: 16 amino acids. Per germline, CDR1 SGHRS and CDR2 YFSETQ. Researchers sorted participants into cohorts using their self-reported clinical history. Cohort 3 recovery required two negative PCRs, clearance, or symptom resolution. Assay used: immunoSEQ multiplex PCR; TCRdb lists only in-frame clones, some missing. The profile covers 200,000 to 250,000 clones, with about 80% appearing a single time and about 1.8% taken by the ten largest. This clone has a single count. The material sequenced was PBMCs or T cells enriched from blood (not recorded which). This receptor was identified in a man aged 55 to 70 who had recovered from COVID-19. The chain has TRBV5-1 and TRBJ2-3; 8 bases map to TRBD2. The CDR3 DNA reads TGCGCCAGCAGCTTGACTAGCGGAACTTCCACAGATACGCAGTATTTT. It is translated as CASSLTSGTSTDTQYF.